The clone carrying this TCR beta chain was counted many times. The antigen is not known. These data originate in a study of T cell repertoires in cytomegalovirus infection. Study as a whole: Evidence of both CMV infection and a matching HLA type came from public TCR beta signatures. Study-level findings and limits: In two of eight donors, the top clonotype was HLA-C-restricted CMV-specific. Of the TCR beta families, the public ones yielded a cumulative frequency that identified carriers of CMV plus the relevant HLA.

TCRdb fed the reads into MiXCR, producing one record per CDR3 protein. This sample has a few hundred thousand distinct CDR3 sequences, with roughly 9% found just once. CDR3 length: 19 residues. Germline assignment: CDR1 SGHAT and CDR2 FQNNGV. Unmatched junction bases numbered 15, after V lost 0 bases and J lost 6 bases. V usage is TRBV11-2 and J usage is TRBJ2-3, with 10 bases matching TRBD2. The TCR comes from a human donor in good health (CMV status not recorded). Some clones in this sample may be carry-over from other donors' samples. Sequenced input: PBMCs. The CDR3 reads CASSLDPGGSGGAKDTQYF. CDR3 nucleotides: TGTGCCAGCAGCTTAGATCCCGGGGGCAGCGGGGGGGCCAAGGATACGCAGTATTTT. Together with reference TRBV11-2 and TRBJ2-3, the CDR3 gives the full variable domain: EAGVAQSPRYKIIEKRQSVAFWCNPISGHATLYWYQQILGQGPKLLIQFQNNGVVDDSQLPKDRFSAERLKGVDSTLKIQPAKLEDSAVYLCASSLDPGGSGGAKDTQYFGPGTRLTVL.